The text below deals with one TCR beta chain. This entry comes from a study of shared clonotypes between healthy human individuals. Germline V lookup: CDR1 LNHDA, CDR2 SQIVND (reference sequence). The trim removed 4 bases at V and 3 bases at J, leaving 15 bases unmatched. The CDR3 extends over 19 amino acids. Produced via immunoSEQ multiplex PCR; TCRdb's table is partial and in-frame only. The sample includes some 580,000 clones, about 98% of them seen just once. Only CD45RO-negative cells positively selected for CCR7 counted as naive CD8 cells, so terminally differentiated effector memory CD45RA+ cells were excluded. Study donors comprised healthy, HIV-negative adults devoid of recent acute infection or vaccination.

The origin of this receptor is a young man in good health. The sample consisted of naive CD8+ T cells sorted from blood. This chain joins TRBV19 and TRBJ2-6; 7 nucleotides agree with TRBD1. CDR3 DNA: TGTGCCAGTAGTAATCCGGGACAGCCCGGCCTCCGTGGGGCCAACGTCCTGACTTTC. Amino acid sequence: CASSNPGQPGLRGANVLTF.